This T cell receptor beta chain was profiled in a study of blood T cell repertoires in COVID-19. About the research overall: The United States, Italy and Spain were the sources of the acute and convalescent COVID-19 samples. In each case, the material was cDNA or gDNA derived from T cells, B-cell-depleted T cells, or PBMCs.

V lost 6 bases, J lost 5 bases, and 12 bases stayed unmatched. The germline V gene encodes CDR1 MDHEN and CDR2 SYDVKM. The length of the CDR3 is 17 residues. Original processing methods: Estimation of nucleated cell counts relied on the amplification of reference gene primers. The method was immunoSEQ multiplex PCR; TCRdb's version includes in-frame clones alone and lacks a portion of them. V, J and clone size derive from that table, while D and trimming were established from the DNA sequence. The repertoire consists of more than 35,000 clones, with more than 70% occurring once and the leading ten covering roughly 4.8%.

The sequence came from a human donor in a cohort sampled during active COVID-19. The chain is built from TRBV28 and TRBJ2-1; 11 positions agree with TRBD2. Sequenced material: peripheral blood. The CDR3 sequence: CASSPLGLAGPHNEQFF. CDR3 coding DNA: TGTGCCAGCAGCCCCCTAGGACTAGCGGGCCCACACAATGAGCAGTTCTTC.